The T cell receptor (beta chain) under discussion was sequenced for a study of T cell responses to AZD1222 COVID-19 vaccine. Study-level results: Researchers took repertoire samples only after the peak T cell response had come.

TCRdb's copy holds only in-frame clones and misses some; the assay was immunoSEQ multiplex PCR. The sample includes over 100,000 clones, around 87% seen only once; the top ten take around 4.6%. Concerning this clone: Antigen unknown.

The V end was cut by 1 base, the J end by 2 bases, with 9 bases between. The germline V gene encodes CDR1 SGHNT and CDR2 YENEEA. The CDR3 is 14 residues long. The input for sequencing was peripheral blood, taken 28 days after the second AZD1222 dose. The receptor was derived from an adult who received the AZD1222 COVID-19 vaccine. The chain is built from TRBV11-3 and TRBJ2-7, with TRBD1 as a possible D gene (6 bases). The CDR3 DNA reads TGTGCCAGCAGCTTAGGGACAGATCCCTACGAGCAGTACTTC. It is translated as CASSLGTDPYEQYF. Based on the CDR3 plus reference TRBV11-3 and TRBJ2-7, the full variable domain is EAGVVQSPRYKIIEKKQPVAFWCNPISGHNTLYWYLQNLGQGPELLIRYENEEAVDDSQLPKDRFSAERLKGVDSTLKIQPAELGDSAVYLCASSLGTDPYEQYFGPGTRLTVT.